These 32 T cell receptor beta chains share one sample of origin, sequenced in a study of blood T cell repertoires in COVID-19. The protocol was immunoSEQ multiplex PCR, while the TCRdb copy is restricted to in-frame clones and leaves out a portion. The top ten hold around 4.5% of the sample, which has about 440,000 clones, more than 85% seen once. The specimen was peripheral blood. These receptors all come from a woman in her 30s with acute or convalescent COVID-19.

This rearrangement joins TRBV6-5 to TRBJ1-1, with D hard to call. The V end lost 5 bases, the J end lost 0 bases, and 13 bases lay between the germline ends. The CDR3 consists of 15 residues. The germline V gene encodes CDR1 MNHEY and CDR2 SVGAGI. The CDR3 DNA follows: TGTGCCAGCAGTCAGGCAGGAAATGTGAACACTGAAGCTTTCTTT. Its protein product is CASSQAGNVNTEAFF.

The rearrangement uses TRBV27 and TRBJ2-7, with TRBD1 matching over 8 bases. CDR3 length equals 15 residues. With 3 bases clipped from V and 0 bases from J, the junction kept 4 bases outside the gene matches. Per the germline V gene, CDR1 is MNHEY and CDR2 is SMNVEV (reference sequence). The CDR3 coding sequence is TGTGCCAGCAGTTTGGACAGGGCTAACTCCTACGAGCAGTACTTC. Translation: CASSLDRANSYEQYF.

V usage is TRBV4-1 and J usage is TRBJ2-5; 15 bases map to TRBD2. Germline values: CDR1 MGHRA, CDR2 YSYEKL. The CDR3 has 21 amino acids. V was pared by 2 bases and J by 1 base, with 14 bases of the junction left unmatched. Here the CDR3 reads CASSQFPRGRGLAGGQETQYF. In DNA, the CDR3 is TGCGCCAGCAGCCAATTTCCCAGGGGAAGGGGACTAGCGGGGGGCCAAGAGACCCAGTACTTC.

This chain uses TRBV18 with TRBJ1-1, with D maybe TRBD1 (6 bases). Looked up from germline, CDR1 is KGHSH and CDR2 is LQKENI. V lost 3 bases, J lost 4 bases, and 12 bases lay in between. This CDR3 has 14 residues. CDR3 coding DNA: TGTGCCAGCTCACCTACACAGGGATGCACTGAAGCTTTCTTT. This translates into CASSPTQGCTEAFF.

The rearrangement links TRBV4-2 to TRBJ2-1; D unclear. The CDR3 sequence is 16 residues long. Between the trimmed V and J ends, which lost 4 bases and 2 bases, there was a span of 15 bases. CDR1 LGHNA and CDR2 YNFKEQ come from the germline V gene. CDR3 sequence: CASSLKSSPTYNEQFF. The CDR3 DNA follows: TGTGCCAGCAGCCTCAAGAGTTCCCCCACCTACAATGAGCAGTTCTTC.

CDR3 region: CASTVLHTDNNEQFF. CDR3 bases: TGTGCCAGCACTGTCTTGCATACAGACAACAATGAGCAGTTCTTC. The V gene is TRBV7-2, the J gene TRBJ2-1, with no clear D. The CDR3 is 15 amino acids. The germline CDR1 and CDR2 sequences are SGHTA and FQGNSA. Trimming took 7 bases from V and 5 from J, leaving 18 bases between them. Using reference TRBV7-2 and TRBJ2-1 for the parts outside the CDR3, the full variable domain is GAGVSQSPSNKVTEKGKDVELRCDPISGHTALYWYRQSLGQGLEFLIYFQGNSAPDKSGLPSDRFSAERTGGSVSTLTIQRTQQEDSAVYLCASTVLHTDNNEQFFGPGTRLTVL.

This clone was seen only once. The chain joins TRBV24-1 to TRBJ2-1, with a possible D match to TRBD1 (6 bases). The V and J ends lost 6 bases and 0 bases respectively, with 14 bases between them. This CDR3 comprises 16 residues. Germline CDR1 KGHDR, CDR2 SFDVKD. The CDR3 region is CATSSSQGSSYNEQFF. DNA for the CDR3: TGTGCCACCAGTTCTTCCCAGGGGAGCTCCTACAATGAGCAGTTCTTC.

This sequence joins TRBV28 and TRBJ1-4; 9 nucleotides agree with TRBD1. The V gene end was trimmed by 10 bases and the J gene end by 8 bases; junction bases not matched to a gene: 8. CDR3 length equals 13 residues. Germline assignment: CDR1 MDHEN and CDR2 SYDVKM. DNA for the CDR3: TGTGCCACGTGGGGACAGGGAAGGGAAAAACTGTTTTTT. Its protein is CATWGQGREKLFF.

The chain uses TRBV7-3 and TRBJ2-1, with TRBD1 identical over 7 bases. The CDR3 contains 15 residues. Germline CDR1 reads SGHTA; CDR2 reads FQGTGA. The trim removed 5 bases at V and 4 bases at J, leaving 8 bases unmatched. CDR3 in amino acids: CASSPGTERYNEQFF. CDR3 in DNA: TGTGCCAGCAGCCCCGGGACAGAGAGATACAATGAGCAGTTCTTC.

This clone has more than one count but fewer than ten. The V and J genes are TRBV19 and TRBJ1-5, with 7 bases fitting TRBD1. Unmatched junction bases numbered 8, after V lost 7 bases and J lost 2 bases. Looked up from germline, CDR1 is LNHDA and CDR2 is SQIVND (reference sequence). This CDR3 has 15 amino acids. The CDR3 reads CASTTTGEGNQPQHF. DNA for the CDR3: TGTGCCAGTACCACCACAGGGGAGGGCAATCAGCCCCAGCATTTT.

V usage is TRBV7-3 and J usage is TRBJ1-1; 7 bases fit TRBD1. Looked up from germline, CDR1 is SGHTA and CDR2 is FQGTGA. This CDR3 has 15 amino acids. After removal of 2 bases from V and 6 bases from J, the junction contained 9 bases not matched to a gene. The CDR3 nucleotides are TGTGCCAGCAGCTTATATAGCCAGGGGGTCTCTGAAGCTTTCTTT. As protein: CASSLYSQGVSEAFF.

This sequence joins TRBV15 and TRBJ2-7; 7 bases are shared with TRBD2. V shed 0 bases and J 3 bases; nucleotides not matched to a gene: 5. The germline V gene has CDR1 LNHNV and CDR2 YYDKDF (reference sequence). CDR3 length equals 15 residues. CDR3 in amino acids: CATSRESGRGYEQYF. The CDR3 nucleotides are TGTGCCACCAGCAGAGAATCAGGGAGGGGCTACGAGCAGTACTTC.

The V gene is TRBV2, the J gene TRBJ2-2, with D perhaps matching TRBD2 (5 bases). The CDR3 has 17 residues. V was shortened by 1 base and J by 1 base, with 13 bases between the two germline ends. Germline V lookup: CDR1 SNHLY, CDR2 FYNNEI. The CDR3 here is CASSEVLGGQNTGELFF. The CDR3 DNA follows: TGTGCCAGCAGTGAAGTTCTTGGCGGGCAGAACACCGGGGAGCTGTTTTTT.

The genes are TRBV12-3 or TRBV12-4 and TRBJ2-7; D gene uncertain. Trimming removed 1 base from V and 3 bases from J, with 7 bases in between. This CDR3 contains 13 residues. In nucleotides, the CDR3 is TGTGCCAGCAGTTTAGGGTACAGCTACGAGCAGTACTTC. Protein: CASSLGYSYEQYF.

The chain combines TRBV7-3 with TRBJ2-6, with TRBD1 as a possible D gene (5 bases). The V and J ends lost 2 bases and 11 bases respectively, with 10 bases between them. The CDR3 has 13 amino acids. CDR1 is SGHTA, CDR2 FQGTGA, per germline. CDR3 in amino acids: CASSLGRGDVLTF. The CDR3 DNA is TGTGCCAGCAGCTTAGGAAGGGGCGACGTCCTGACTTTC.

This chain links TRBV30 with TRBJ2-2, with a tentative D call TRBD2 (6 bases). Between the trimmed V and J ends, which lost 3 bases and 7 bases, there was a span of 15 bases. Germline loops: CDR1 GTSNPN, CDR2 SVGIG (reference sequence). The CDR3 consists of 14 residues. Written as DNA, the CDR3 is TGTGCCTGGAGCCCCGGAGGGGCGAGCGGGGAGCTGTTTTTT. Amino acid sequence: CAWSPGGASGELFF.

The chain carries TRBV5-6 and TRBJ1-1; a weak D match, TRBD1 (6 bases). V was clipped by 4 bases and J by 3 bases, with 19 bases between them. The CDR3 is 16 amino acids. The germline gives CDR1 SGHDT, CDR2 YYEEEE. The chain's CDR3 is CASSPGSLAGDTEAFF. The CDR3 DNA reads as TGTGCCAGCAGCCCTGGCTCGTTGGCAGGGGACACTGAAGCTTTCTTT.

The chain is built from TRBV10-2 and TRBJ2-5, with 8 bases that match TRBD1. Per germline, CDR1 WSHSY and CDR2 SAAADI. J gave up 1 base and V 6 bases, and 1 base lay outside the gene matches. The CDR3 length is 13 residues. CDR3 DNA sequence: TGCGCCAGCAGACAGGGGGGCCAAGAGACCCAGTACTTC. Its protein is CASRQGGQETQYF.

This chain joins TRBV2 and TRBJ1-4; D gene unclear. The germline gives CDR1 SNHLY, CDR2 FYNNEI. Trimming shortened V by 2 bases and J by 6 bases, and 13 bases separated the two germline ends. This CDR3 contains 15 residues. CDR3 DNA: TGTGCCAGCAGTGAATACGTGCACGGGTATGAAAAACTGTTTTTT. This encodes CASSEYVHGYEKLFF.

This rearrangement joins TRBV6-2 or TRBV6-3 to TRBJ1-1; D is undetermined. The CDR3 loop spans 14 amino acids. The V end was cut by 2 bases, the J end by 1 base, with 8 bases between. CDR1 and CDR2 from the germline V gene are MNHEY and SVGEGT. As DNA, the CDR3 is TGTGCCAGCAGTTACATGGGAGGGAACACTGAAGCTTTCTTT. This codes for CASSYMGGNTEAFF.

The gene calls are TRBV7-6 and TRBJ1-2, with D possibly being TRBD1 (5 bases). CDR3 length: 16 residues. The V gene lost 7 bases and the J gene lost 5 bases, with 23 bases spanning the gap. Germline assignment: CDR1 SGHVS and CDR2 FNYEAQ. The CDR3 sequence is CASTPSMGGSSYGYTF. DNA of the CDR3: TGTGCCAGCACTCCCTCGATGGGGGGTAGTTCTTATGGCTACACCTTC. The whole variable domain, filled in from reference TRBV7-6 and TRBJ1-2, reads GAGVSQSPRYKVTKRGQDVALRCDPISGHVSLYWYRQALGQGPEFLTYFNYEAQQDKSGLPNDRFSAERPEGSISTLTIQRTEQRDSAMYRCASTPSMGGSSYGYTFGSGTRLTVV.

V usage is TRBV5-1 and J usage is TRBJ2-1; possible D gene TRBD2, 5 bases. The CDR3 has 13 residues. V was clipped by 0 bases and J by 10 bases, with 11 bases between them. The germline gives CDR1 SGHRS, CDR2 YFSETQ. CDR3 DNA sequence: TGCGCCAGCAGCTTGGACCCGGGATACGAGCAGTTCTTC. Translating it yields CASSLDPGYEQFF.

The chain recombines TRBV6-5 with TRBJ1-1; 7 positions agree with TRBD1. Germline V CDR1 and CDR2: MNHEY, SVGAGI. The CDR3 runs to 12 residues. V shed 6 bases and J 5 bases; nucleotides not matched to a gene: 3. The CDR3: CASSDRVTEAFF. The CDR3 region has the DNA TGTGCCAGCAGCGACAGGGTAACTGAAGCTTTCTTT.

The chain couples TRBV6-5 to TRBJ2-3, with 7 bases fitting TRBD1. The CDR3 consists of 15 residues. Per germline, CDR1 MNHEY and CDR2 SVGAGI. The trim removed 4 bases at V and 0 bases at J, leaving 4 bases unmatched. In DNA, the CDR3 is TGTGCCAGCAGTTGGACAGGCTCTAGCACAGATACGCAGTATTTT. As protein: CASSWTGSSTDTQYF.

V and J are TRBV24-1 and TRBJ1-2, with TRBD1 matching 7 bases. The CDR3 contains 12 residues. Per germline, CDR1 KGHDR and CDR2 SFDVKD. V lost 10 bases and J lost 3; bases outside the gene matches: 4. The chain's CDR3 is CATAGTDYGYTF. CDR3 sequence (DNA): TGTGCCACTGCCGGGACAGACTATGGCTACACCTTC.

The CDR3: CASSRAGRGTDTQYF. In DNA form, the CDR3 reads TGCGCCAGCAGCCGAGCGGGGCGGGGCACAGATACGCAGTATTTT. This chain joins TRBV4-1 and TRBJ2-3; TRBD2 aligns across 7 bases. V trimming: 4 bases; J trimming: 1 base; junction bases outside the gene matches: 5. The CDR3 loop spans 15 amino acids. Germline CDR1 MGHRA, CDR2 YSYEKL.

The chain combines TRBV5-4 with TRBJ2-5, with TRBD2 matching over 7 bases. Trimming removed 4 bases from V and 5 bases from J; junction bases left unmatched: 14. Germline loops: CDR1 SGHNT, CDR2 YYREEE (reference sequence). This CDR3 has 16 amino acids. The CDR3 reads CASSPSGGGGWETQYF. The CDR3 nucleotides are TGTGCCAGCAGCCCCTCAGGTGGGGGGGGTTGGGAGACCCAGTACTTC.

The chain has TRBV2 and TRBJ1-5, with D possibly TRBD1 on 5 matching bases. In germline, CDR1 is SNHLY, CDR2 FYNNEI. V gave up 7 bases and J gave up 1 base, with 14 bases separating them. The CDR3 totals 15 residues. The chain's CDR3 is CASKQGGASNQPQHF. The CDR3 DNA follows: TGTGCCAGCAAGCAGGGAGGGGCGAGCAATCAGCCCCAGCATTTT.

The rearrangement uses TRBV15 and TRBJ2-3; 7 nucleotides line up with TRBD2. The germline gives CDR1 LNHNV, CDR2 YYDKDF (reference sequence). The CDR3 is made up of 12 amino acids. V was pared by 8 bases and J by 2 bases, with 1 base of the junction left unmatched. The CDR3 is CATGDYTDTQYF. The CDR3 DNA reads TGTGCCACCGGGGACTACACAGATACGCAGTATTTT.

The rearrangement uses TRBV9 and TRBJ2-3, with TRBD1 identical over 7 bases. The CDR3 consists of 15 residues. J lost 1 base, V lost 1 base, and 3 bases had no gene match. Germline values: CDR1 SGDLS, CDR2 YYNGEE. The DNA for the CDR3 is TGTGCCAGCAGCGTAATCCAGGGGGGCACAGATACGCAGTATTTT. This sequence encodes CASSVIQGGTDTQYF.

As concerns this clone: The same CDR3 arises from other DNA sequences in this sample as well. The V call is TRBV5-4, the J call TRBJ1-3, with 8 bases that match TRBD1. The trim removed 0 bases at V and 3 bases at J, leaving 2 bases unmatched. Looked up from germline, CDR1 is SGHNT and CDR2 is YYREEE (reference sequence). The CDR3 is 15 residues long. The CDR3 region is CASSLAGGGGNTIYF. The CDR3 DNA follows: TGTGCCAGCAGCTTGGCAGGGGGCGGTGGAAACACCATATATTTT.

The CDR3 DNA reads TGCGCCAGCAGCTTAACAGGGATAGAAGCTGAAGCTTTCTTT. The encoded protein is CASSLTGIEAEAFF. The chain joins TRBV5-1 to TRBJ1-1; D may be TRBD1 (6 bases). Per the germline V gene, CDR1 is SGHRS and CDR2 is YFSETQ. CDR3 length equals 14 residues. V shed 2 bases and J shed 6 bases, with 14 bases lying between them. Based on the CDR3 plus reference TRBV5-1 and TRBJ1-1, the full variable domain is KAGVTQTPRYLIKTRGQQVTLSCSPISGHRSVSWYQQTPGQGLQFLFEYFSETQRNKGNFPGRFSGRQFSNSRSEMNVSTLELGDSALYLCASSLTGIEAEAFFGQGTRLTVV.